A selection of T cell receptor beta chains follows, all from one sample in a study of T cell clones after liver transplantation. TCRdb's table, derived via immunoSEQ multiplex PCR, lists solely in-frame clones and lacks some. The sample lists roughly 57,000 clones, roughly two thirds seen once, with approximately 16% in the top ten. The material was CD4+ T cells from blood, obtained before liver transplant. The receptors were sampled from a human donor who received a liver transplant. Both conserved end residues are part of each CDR3. Fields, in order: D gene, V gene, J gene, clone size, CDR3 DNA, CDR3 protein. The D gene is left open where the match is weak. The size of a clone is reported for some rows only, either as once, few or many, or as a class for expanded clones.

d_gene: .; v_gene: TRBV30; j_gene: TRBJ2-3; abundance: .; CDR3nt: TGTGCCTGGAGTGTAGGATCGACAGGTACTACGCAGTATTTT; CDR3aa: CAWSVGSTGTTQYF
d_gene: .; v_gene: TRBV9; j_gene: TRBJ1-5; abundance: .; CDR3nt: TGTGCCAGCAGCGTAGGAGGGCACAATCAGCCCCAGCATTTT; CDR3aa: CASSVGGHNQPQHF
d_gene: TRBD1; v_gene: TRBV9; j_gene: TRBJ1-2; abundance: .; CDR3nt: TGTGCCAGCAGCACTGGGACAGCCTATGGCTACACCTTC; CDR3aa: CASSTGTAYGYTF
d_gene: TRBD2; v_gene: TRBV5-4; j_gene: TRBJ2-1; abundance: .; CDR3nt: TGTGCCAGCAGCTTGGATAGCGGGGTACCAAGCTCCTACAATGAGCAGTTCTTC; CDR3aa: CASSLDSGVPSSYNEQFF
d_gene: .; v_gene: TRBV6-5; j_gene: TRBJ1-1; abundance: once; CDR3nt: TGTGCCAGCAGTGCCTCCGGGGTGGCAGCTTTCTTT; CDR3aa: CASSASGVAAFF
d_gene: .; v_gene: TRBV19; j_gene: TRBJ2-2; abundance: .; CDR3nt: TGTGCCAGTGGGAACAGGGGGGGCACCGGGGAGCTGTTTTTT; CDR3aa: CASGNRGGTGELFF
d_gene: .; v_gene: TRBV5-6; j_gene: TRBJ2-7; abundance: .; CDR3nt: TGTGCCAGCAGCTTGAGGGCAGGGAACGAGCAGTACTTC; CDR3aa: CASSLRAGNEQYF
d_gene: .; v_gene: TRBV7-2; j_gene: TRBJ1-5; abundance: .; CDR3nt: TGTGCCAGCAGCTATAGAGCGGGGTTCGGCCAGCCCCAGCATTTT; CDR3aa: CASSYRAGFGQPQHF
d_gene: .; v_gene: TRBV7-3; j_gene: TRBJ1-2; abundance: .; CDR3nt: TGTGCCAGCAGCCGAACGGAGACAGGTGGCTACACCTTC; CDR3aa: CASSRTETGGYTF
d_gene: TRBD1; v_gene: TRBV7-2; j_gene: TRBJ1-2; abundance: .; CDR3nt: TGTGCCAGCAGCTTAGAACAGGGGGCCCACTATGGCTACACCTTC; CDR3aa: CASSLEQGAHYGYTF
d_gene: TRBD2; v_gene: TRBV28; j_gene: TRBJ2-7; abundance: .; CDR3nt: TGTGCCAGCTGGGGGGGGAGCTCCTACGAGCAGTACTTC; CDR3aa: CASWGGSSYEQYF
d_gene: .; v_gene: TRBV4-2; j_gene: TRBJ2-2; abundance: .; CDR3nt: TGTGCCAGCAGCCCGCCTGGGGCGGACGGGGAGCTGTTTTTT; CDR3aa: CASSPPGADGELFF
d_gene: TRBD2; v_gene: TRBV7-2; j_gene: TRBJ2-1; abundance: once; CDR3nt: TGTGCCAGCAGCTATACGGGACTAGTTGGCAATGAGCAGTTCTTC; CDR3aa: CASSYTGLVGNEQFF
d_gene: .; v_gene: TRBV5-4; j_gene: TRBJ2-7; abundance: .; CDR3nt: TGTGCCAGCAGCCAGACTAGTTCCGAGCAGTACTTC; CDR3aa: CASSQTSSEQYF
d_gene: TRBD1; v_gene: TRBV29-1; j_gene: TRBJ1-1; abundance: .; CDR3nt: TGCAGCCTAGGGGGCGCGAACACTGAAGCTTTCTTT; CDR3aa: CSLGGANTEAFF
d_gene: .; v_gene: TRBV19; j_gene: TRBJ2-3; abundance: few; CDR3nt: TGTGCCAGTAGTCTCGGGGAGGATACGCAGTATTTT; CDR3aa: CASSLGEDTQYF
d_gene: TRBD2; v_gene: TRBV6-5; j_gene: TRBJ2-5; abundance: .; CDR3nt: TGTGCCAGCACCCGTGGGAGCGGGGGTTTGGAGACCCAGTACTTC; CDR3aa: CASTRGSGGLETQYF
d_gene: .; v_gene: TRBV11-2; j_gene: TRBJ2-5; abundance: .; CDR3nt: TGTGCCAGCAGCTTAGATCTCCAAGAGACCCAGTACTTC; CDR3aa: CASSLDLQETQYF
d_gene: .; v_gene: TRBV9; j_gene: TRBJ2-7; abundance: .; CDR3nt: TGTGCCAGCAGCTTCACCGGGACACACGACGAGCAGTACTTC; CDR3aa: CASSFTGTHDEQYF
d_gene: TRBD1; v_gene: TRBV6-1; j_gene: TRBJ1-5; abundance: .; CDR3nt: TGTGCCAGCAGCGGACAGGGGGATCAGCCCCAGCATTTT; CDR3aa: CASSGQGDQPQHF
d_gene: .; v_gene: TRBV9; j_gene: TRBJ2-7; abundance: .; CDR3nt: TGTGCCAGCAGCGTAGCTAACGGGGGCTACGAGCAGTACTTC; CDR3aa: CASSVANGGYEQYF
d_gene: .; v_gene: TRBV7-3; j_gene: TRBJ2-1; abundance: few; CDR3nt: TGTGCCAGCAGCCAGAGGCAGGGCCACTACAATGAGCAGTTCTTC; CDR3aa: CASSQRQGHYNEQFF
d_gene: .; v_gene: TRBV28; j_gene: TRBJ1-1; abundance: .; CDR3nt: TGTGCCAGCAGTTTACGGGGGGCGGGTTCTTACGAAGCTTTCTTT; CDR3aa: CASSLRGAGSYEAFF
d_gene: TRBD2; v_gene: TRBV2; j_gene: TRBJ2-1; abundance: .; CDR3nt: TGTGCCAGCAGTTTCCTACTAGCGGGGGGCGGGGATGAGCAGTTCTTC; CDR3aa: CASSFLLAGGGDEQFF
d_gene: TRBD1; v_gene: TRBV5-4; j_gene: TRBJ1-3; abundance: many; CDR3nt: TGTGCCAGCAGCCCAGGGGGATACACCATATATTTT; CDR3aa: CASSPGGYTIYF
d_gene: TRBD1; v_gene: TRBV28; j_gene: TRBJ1-4; abundance: .; CDR3nt: TGTGCCAGCAGTTTAGGGACAGCCAGTAATGAAAAACTGTTTTTT; CDR3aa: CASSLGTASNEKLFF
d_gene: TRBD2; v_gene: TRBV9; j_gene: TRBJ2-3; abundance: .; CDR3nt: TGTGCCAGCAGCATGGCGGGGGGGGACACAGATACGCAGTATTTT; CDR3aa: CASSMAGGDTDTQYF
d_gene: .; v_gene: TRBV30; j_gene: TRBJ1-6; abundance: .; CDR3nt: TGTGCCTGGAGTGTCGTCCAGGGTGGTTCACCCCTCCACTTT; CDR3aa: CAWSVVQGGSPLHF
d_gene: .; v_gene: TRBV5-1; j_gene: TRBJ2-2; abundance: many; CDR3nt: TGCGCCAGCTGGTTCCAGGGATCCGGGGAGCTGTTTTTT; CDR3aa: CASWFQGSGELFF
d_gene: .; v_gene: TRBV29-1; j_gene: TRBJ2-3; abundance: .; CDR3nt: TGCAGCGTTGGAGGGTACGAGAATACGCAGTATTTT; CDR3aa: CSVGGYENTQYF
d_gene: TRBD1; v_gene: TRBV19; j_gene: TRBJ2-7; abundance: .; CDR3nt: TGTGCCAGTAGTATCATAGAACAGGGGCCGGGAGAGCAGTACTTC; CDR3aa: CASSIIEQGPGEQYF
d_gene: .; v_gene: TRBV25-1; j_gene: TRBJ1-6; abundance: once; CDR3nt: TGTGCCAGCAGTGACCCCCGGCAGGGGAGTTCACCCCTCCACTTT; CDR3aa: CASSDPRQGSSPLHF
d_gene: TRBD2; v_gene: TRBV9; j_gene: TRBJ2-5; abundance: medium-sized; CDR3nt: TGTGCCAGCAGCGTAACTAGCGACAGCGAGACCCAGTACTTC; CDR3aa: CASSVTSDSETQYF
d_gene: TRBD1; v_gene: TRBV19; j_gene: TRBJ1-5; abundance: .; CDR3nt: TGTGCCAGTAGTAGGGACAGGGGTAATCAGCCCCAGCATTTT; CDR3aa: CASSRDRGNQPQHF
d_gene: .; v_gene: TRBV19; j_gene: TRBJ1-2; abundance: few; CDR3nt: TGTGCCAGTGCGGCTCAGGGATCTAACTATGGCTACACCTTC; CDR3aa: CASAAQGSNYGYTF
d_gene: TRBD2; v_gene: TRBV5-1; j_gene: TRBJ2-1; abundance: once; CDR3nt: TGCGCCAGCATCCCGACTAGCGGGGGGGCTCAGAATGAGCAGTTCTTC; CDR3aa: CASIPTSGGAQNEQFF
d_gene: TRBD1; v_gene: TRBV30; j_gene: TRBJ1-2; abundance: .; CDR3nt: TGTGCCTGGAGTGTACATAACAGGGGCCCTGTCTCCTTC; CDR3aa: CAWSVHNRGPVSF
d_gene: .; v_gene: TRBV5-4; j_gene: TRBJ1-4; abundance: .; CDR3nt: TGTGCCAGCAGCTTGACTGGAACTAATGAAAAACTGTTTTTT; CDR3aa: CASSLTGTNEKLFF
d_gene: TRBD2; v_gene: TRBV30; j_gene: TRBJ2-7; abundance: .; CDR3nt: TGTGCCTGGAGTGAAGCGGGGGGGTACGAAGAGCAGTACTTC; CDR3aa: CAWSEAGGYEEQYF
d_gene: TRBD2; v_gene: TRBV5-1; j_gene: TRBJ2-7; abundance: .; CDR3nt: TGCGCCAGCAGCCTTGGACTAGCGGAATCCTACGAGCAGTACTTC; CDR3aa: CASSLGLAESYEQYF
d_gene: .; v_gene: TRBV5-5; j_gene: TRBJ1-1; abundance: once; CDR3nt: TGTGCCAGCATCCTTGCAGGGGACACTGAAGCTTTCTTT; CDR3aa: CASILAGDTEAFF
d_gene: .; v_gene: TRBV6-6; j_gene: TRBJ2-7; abundance: .; CDR3nt: TGTGCCAGCAGTTACAGCAATCCAGCGCACTCCTACGAGCAGTACTTC; CDR3aa: CASSYSNPAHSYEQYF
d_gene: TRBD2; v_gene: TRBV7-3; j_gene: TRBJ2-3; abundance: .; CDR3nt: TGTGCCAGCAGCTCCTTTGCGGGAGGGGGGACTCTGGCAGATACGCAGTATTTT; CDR3aa: CASSSFAGGGTLADTQYF
d_gene: TRBD2; v_gene: TRBV10-3; j_gene: TRBJ2-4; abundance: .; CDR3nt: TGTGCCATCAGCGAAGCGGGGGACGCCAAAAACATTCAGTACTTC; CDR3aa: CAISEAGDAKNIQYF
d_gene: .; v_gene: TRBV6-1; j_gene: TRBJ2-7; abundance: .; CDR3nt: TGTGCCAGCAGCCGGACAGACTACGAGCAGTACTTC; CDR3aa: CASSRTDYEQYF
d_gene: .; v_gene: TRBV6-1; j_gene: TRBJ1-2; abundance: .; CDR3nt: TGTGCCAGCAGACCGACAGGCCCGGGGGGCTACACCTTC; CDR3aa: CASRPTGPGGYTF
d_gene: TRBD2; v_gene: TRBV10-3; j_gene: TRBJ2-7; abundance: few; CDR3nt: TGTGCCAGCGATAGCGGGGGCCAAGCCTACGAGCAGTACTTC; CDR3aa: CASDSGGQAYEQYF
d_gene: .; v_gene: TRBV15; j_gene: TRBJ2-7; abundance: .; CDR3nt: TGTGCCACCAGCAGACGAGACTCCGCCTACGAGCAGTACTTC; CDR3aa: CATSRRDSAYEQYF
d_gene: TRBD2; v_gene: TRBV11-2; j_gene: TRBJ2-5; abundance: .; CDR3nt: TGTGCCAGCAGGGGGGGGACGAACAAAGAGACCCAGTACTTC; CDR3aa: CASRGGTNKETQYF
d_gene: TRBD1; v_gene: TRBV5-3; j_gene: TRBJ1-5; abundance: .; CDR3nt: TGTGCCAGAAGCTTGGAAGGAACAGGGGATAATCAGCCCCAGCATTTT; CDR3aa: CARSLEGTGDNQPQHF
d_gene: TRBD1; v_gene: TRBV14; j_gene: TRBJ2-7; abundance: .; CDR3nt: TGTGCCAGCAGCCTGGGACAGGCCTATAAGCAGTACTTC; CDR3aa: CASSLGQAYKQYF
d_gene: TRBD2; v_gene: TRBV4-1; j_gene: TRBJ2-5; abundance: .; CDR3nt: TGCGCCAGCAGCCGGGGACTAGTGACGGAGGAGACCCAGTACTTC; CDR3aa: CASSRGLVTEETQYF
d_gene: .; v_gene: TRBV2; j_gene: TRBJ2-7; abundance: .; CDR3nt: TGTGCCAGCAGTGGACAGGATAGCGAGCAGTACTTC; CDR3aa: CASSGQDSEQYF
d_gene: TRBD1; v_gene: TRBV7-6; j_gene: TRBJ2-5; abundance: once; CDR3nt: TGTGCCAGCAGCACAAACTCGGGACAGCAAGAGACCCAGTACTTC; CDR3aa: CASSTNSGQQETQYF
d_gene: .; v_gene: TRBV2; j_gene: TRBJ2-3; abundance: .; CDR3nt: TGTGCCAGCAGGGACGGGGGGCCGTACACAGATACGCAGTATTTT; CDR3aa: CASRDGGPYTDTQYF